What follows are 12 T cell receptor beta chains derived from one specimen sequenced in a study of blood T cell repertoires in COVID-19. Produced via immunoSEQ multiplex PCR; TCRdb's table is partial and in-frame only. The table shows about 310,000 clones, with around 92% occurring only once. The sample taken for sequencing was PBMCs or T cells enriched from blood (not recorded which). The receptors stem from a woman in her twenties or thirties who had recovered from COVID-19.

The chain has TRBV28 and TRBJ1-3; D not certain. Germline V lookup: CDR1 MDHEN, CDR2 SYDVKM. CDR3 size: 15 residues. V was shortened by 3 bases and J by 0 bases, with 9 bases between the two germline ends. The CDR3 protein is CASSLAVLSGNTIYF. The CDR3 DNA follows: TGTGCCAGCAGTTTGGCGGTCCTCTCTGGAAACACCATATATTTT.

This clone was counted between two and nine times. V and J are TRBV28 and TRBJ1-5, with D uncertain. CDR1 and CDR2 (germline): MDHEN, SYDVKM. Deletions cut 6 bases from V and 5 bases from J, with 11 bases between. CDR3 size: 13 residues. The CDR3 region is CASSLAGYQPQHF. The CDR3 bases are TGTGCCAGCAGCCTGGCGGGATATCAGCCCCAGCATTTT.

The CDR3 sequence is CASSLAGDVDEQFF. DNA for the CDR3: TGTGCCAGCAGCTTAGCGGGGGATGTTGATGAGCAGTTCTTC. V and J are TRBV11-3 and TRBJ2-1; the D gene is possibly TRBD2 (6 bases). The V gene lost 1 base and the J gene lost 8 bases, with 12 bases spanning the gap. The CDR3 spans 14 residues. Germline CDR1 is SGHNT and CDR2 is YENEEA.

This clone was recorded once. This chain links TRBV5-1 with TRBJ1-3; weak D call: TRBD1 (5 bases). This CDR3 is built from 14 residues. Between the trimmed V and J ends, which lost 5 bases and 4 bases, there was a span of 13 bases. Germline CDR1 is SGHRS and CDR2 is YFSETQ. The CDR3 loop reads CASRPGTDGNTIYF. The DNA for the CDR3 is TGCGCCAGCAGACCCGGGACTGACGGAAACACCATATATTTT.

The chain couples TRBV18 to TRBJ1-1; D is perhaps TRBD1 (5 bases). Germline-derived CDR1 and CDR2 are KGHSH and LQKENI. There are 14 residues in the CDR3. V lost 5 bases and J 3 bases, leaving 13 bases between the germline ends. Here the CDR3 reads CASSTQTDHTEAFF. The DNA for the CDR3 is TGTGCCAGCTCAACTCAGACAGATCACACTGAAGCTTTCTTT.

In its sample, this clone was seen once. The chain couples TRBV5-5 to TRBJ1-2; D possibly corresponds to TRBD1 (5 bases). The V gene lost 4 bases and the J gene lost 6 bases, with 16 bases spanning the gap. The germline gives CDR1 SGHKS, CDR2 YYEKEE (reference sequence). This CDR3 has 14 amino acids. CDR3 protein: CASSPPGRDDGYTF. CDR3 DNA sequence: TGTGCCAGCAGCCCACCCGGGAGGGACGATGGCTACACCTTC.

The V call is TRBV2, the J call TRBJ2-7; 7 nucleotides match TRBD2. V gave up 6 bases and J gave up 7 bases; unmatched junction bases: 12. The CDR3 is made up of 14 amino acids. CDR1 is SNHLY, CDR2 FYNNEI, per germline. The CDR3 DNA reads as TGTGCCAGCAGAGCCGGGACTACAATTGGTGAGCAGTACTTC. Amino acids: CASRAGTTIGEQYF. Filled out from reference TRBV2 and TRBJ2-7, the complete variable domain reads EPEVTQTPSHQVTQMGQEVILRCVPISNHLYFYWYRQILGQKVEFLVSFYNNEISEKSEIFDDQFSVERPDGSNFTLKIRSTKLEDSAMYFCASRAGTTIGEQYFGPGTRLTVT.

The chain recombines TRBV27 with TRBJ2-7; TRBD2 aligns across 8 bases. V trimming: 6 bases; J trimming: 2 bases; junction bases outside the gene matches: 9. Germline V gene sequence: CDR1 MNHEY, CDR2 SMNVEV (reference sequence). This CDR3 has 15 residues. CDR3 sequence: CASSVWSGSPYEQYF. The CDR3 nucleotides read TGTGCCAGCAGCGTTTGGAGCGGGAGCCCCTACGAGCAGTACTTC.

Only a few counts were recorded for this clone. J is TRBJ1-2 and V is TRBV5-6; D call uncertain. V was pared by 1 base and J by 1 base, with 8 bases between. Germline V gene lookup returns CDR1 SGHDT and CDR2 YYEEEE. The length of the CDR3 is 14 residues. DNA for the CDR3: TGTGCCAGCAGCTTGTCCCACATTAACTATGGCTACACCTTC. It yields the protein CASSLSHINYGYTF.

CDR3 sequence (DNA): TGTGCCAGAGACAATGCCTACGAGCAGTACTTC. Its protein is CARDNAYEQYF. The J gene is TRBJ2-7, the V gene TRBV5-5; D uncertain. Trimming cost V 8 bases and J 2 bases, with 8 bases left between them. The germline V gene encodes CDR1 SGHKS and CDR2 YYEKEE (reference sequence). The CDR3 is made up of 11 amino acids.

The gene calls are TRBV5-5 and TRBJ2-1, with 8 bases fitting TRBD1. CDR3 length: 20 amino acids. The germline V gene has CDR1 SGHKS and CDR2 YYEKEE (reference sequence). V shed 0 bases, J shed 7 bases, and the junction held 21 bases outside the gene matches. CDR3 region: CASSLAGLAQGALTYNEQFF. CDR3 DNA sequence: TGTGCCAGCAGCTTGGCCGGCCTTGCTCAGGGGGCATTAACTTATAATGAGCAGTTCTTC.

The genes are TRBV7-2 and TRBJ1-2, with a weak D call TRBD1 (5 bases). Germline V lookup: CDR1 SGHTA, CDR2 FQGNSA. The V end was cut by 5 bases, the J end by 0 bases, with 13 bases between. This CDR3 is built from 15 residues. CDR3 residues: CASSPQTEPNYGYTF. CDR3 nucleotide sequence: TGTGCCAGCAGCCCCCAGACAGAACCTAACTATGGCTACACCTTC.